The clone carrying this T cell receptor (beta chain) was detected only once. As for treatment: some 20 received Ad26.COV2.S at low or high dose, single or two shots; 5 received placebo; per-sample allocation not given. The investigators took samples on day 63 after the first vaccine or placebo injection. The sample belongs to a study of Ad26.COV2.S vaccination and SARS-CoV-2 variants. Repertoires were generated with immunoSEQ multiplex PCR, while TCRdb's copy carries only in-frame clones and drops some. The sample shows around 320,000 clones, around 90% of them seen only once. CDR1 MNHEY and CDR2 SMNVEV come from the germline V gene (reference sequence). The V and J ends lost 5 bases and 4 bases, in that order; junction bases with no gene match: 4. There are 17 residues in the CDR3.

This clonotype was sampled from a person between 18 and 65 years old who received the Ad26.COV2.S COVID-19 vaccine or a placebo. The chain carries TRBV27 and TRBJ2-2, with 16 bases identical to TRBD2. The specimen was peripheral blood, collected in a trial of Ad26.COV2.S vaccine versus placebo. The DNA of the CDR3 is TGTGCCAGCAGTGGGACTAGCGGGGGGGTAGGCACCGGGGAGCTGTTTTTT. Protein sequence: CASSGTSGGVGTGELFF.